These T cell receptor beta chains were read from a single sample in a study of blood T cell repertoires in COVID-19. The protocol was immunoSEQ multiplex PCR, while the TCRdb copy is restricted to in-frame clones and leaves out a portion. The data contain under 150,000 clones, 84% of them singletons. Input material: PBMCs or T cells enriched from blood (not recorded which). The receptor set was obtained from a man over 45 in a cohort exposed to, infected with or recovered from COVID-19 (not recorded which). The CDR3 runs from the conserved cysteine through the conserved F or W. The D gene is left open where the match is weak. Clone size, where shown, is once, few, many, or a class for clones that have expanded.

TRBV9	TRBJ2-1	.	.	TGTGCCAGCAGCGTAAGCGGTAGCTCCTACAATGAGCAGTTCTTC	CASSVSGSSYNEQFF
TRBV19	TRBJ1-2	.	.	TGTGCCAGTAGTACCCGGGGACTCGGAAATGGCTACACCTTC	CASSTRGLGNGYTF
TRBV30	TRBJ1-1	TRBD1	.	TGTGCCTGGAGTGGGCCCTGGACAGGACGGACTGAAGCTTTCTTT	CAWSGPWTGRTEAFF
TRBV19	TRBJ1-1	.	few	TGTGCCAGTAGTATGGGGCAGGGCAGGACTGAAGCTTTCTTT	CASSMGQGRTEAFF
TRBV11-3	TRBJ2-3	TRBD2	many	TGTGCCAGCAGCTTAGTTAGCGGGGGACGAGATACGCAGTATTTT	CASSLVSGGRDTQYF
TRBV6-5	TRBJ1-2	.	.	TGTGCCAGCAGCAAAAGGTCAGGGGAGTATGGCTACACCTTC	CASSKRSGEYGYTF
TRBV19	TRBJ1-1	.	.	TGTGCCAGTAGTATAGATCAGCGGGTTGAAGAAGCTTTCTTT	CASSIDQRVEEAFF
TRBV6-5	TRBJ2-3	TRBD2	.	TGTGCCAGCAGTTCCGTAGCGGGGGGTGGGAATACGCAGTATTTT	CASSSVAGGGNTQYF
TRBV6-6	TRBJ2-7	.	.	TGTGCCAGCAGTTACGTAGGGGACGAGCAGTACTTC	CASSYVGDEQYF
TRBV28	TRBJ2-5	.	.	TGTGCCAGCAGCCCATTAGAGAAAGAGACCCAGTACTTC	CASSPLEKETQYF
TRBV12-3/TRBV12-4	TRBJ2-7	.	few	TGTGCCAGCAGTTTCAGGAAAGGCTACGAGCAGTACTTC	CASSFRKGYEQYF
TRBV5-6	TRBJ2-2	.	.	TGTGCCAGCATCAAGGGACACACTAGCGGGGAGCTGTTTTTT	CASIKGHTSGELFF
TRBV5-6	TRBJ1-2	.	.	TGTGCCAGCAGCCCGGCGGGGCGCGGGGCCAACTATGGCTACACCTTC	CASSPAGRGANYGYTF
TRBV19	TRBJ1-6	TRBD1	.	TGTGCCAGTAGTTCCGGGACAGGGAATTCACCCCTCCACTTT	CASSSGTGNSPLHF
TRBV28	TRBJ1-5	.	.	TGTGCCAGCAGATTACTTTTGCAGCCCCAGCATTTT	CASRLLLQPQHF
TRBV4-3	TRBJ1-1	TRBD1	.	TGCGCCAGCAGCAGGGGGGAACAGGGGGCAATGGCTGAAGCTTTCTTT	CASSRGEQGAMAEAFF
TRBV21-1	TRBJ2-7	.	few	TGTGCCAGCATCATACTGTTGACAGGGTCCTACGAGCAGTACTTC	CASIILLTGSYEQYF
TRBV5-1	TRBJ1-1	TRBD1	.	TGCGCCAGCAGCGCCGGGACAGTAGGTAAAGCTTTCTTT	CASSAGTVGKAFF
TRBV6-2/TRBV6-3	TRBJ2-7	.	.	TGTGCCAGCAGTTCACTGAGCTCCTACGAGCAGTACTTC	CASSSLSSYEQYF
TRBV12-3/TRBV12-4	TRBJ2-2	TRBD1	.	TGTGCCAGCGGGACAGACCTCACCGGGGAGCTGTTTTTT	CASGTDLTGELFF
TRBV5-4	TRBJ2-7	.	.	TGTGCCAGCAGCCACCTGAGCTCCTACGAGCAGTACTTC	CASSHLSSYEQYF
TRBV10-1	TRBJ2-5	TRBD1	.	TGCGCCAGCAGTGAGGGGACAGGACTACACCAAGAGACCCAGTACTTC	CASSEGTGLHQETQYF
TRBV24-1	TRBJ2-2	TRBD2	.	TGTGCCACCAGTGTCAGCGGGGGCAGCCACACCGGGGAGCTGTTTTTT	CATSVSGGSHTGELFF
TRBV2	TRBJ2-7	TRBD2	.	TGTGCCAGCCGACTAGCGGGGACCTACGAGCAGTACTTC	CASRLAGTYEQYF
TRBV7-9	TRBJ2-7	.	.	TGTGCCAGCAGCTTATATTACTACGAGCAGTACTTC	CASSLYYYEQYF
TRBV5-8	TRBJ2-5	TRBD2	once	TGTGCCAGCAGCTCGGGGGGGCGAGGGTCGGGAGAGACCCAGTACTTC	CASSSGGRGSGETQYF
TRBV21-1	TRBJ2-5	.	.	TGTGCCAGCAGCAAAGTTGGAAGACGCAAGCCGGACAGGGGGCGCCTAGAGACCCAGTACTTC	CASSKVGRRKPDRGRLETQYF
TRBV2	TRBJ2-5	.	once	TGTGCCAGCACGGACTGGCAGGAGACCCAGTACTTC	CASTDWQETQYF
TRBV7-3	TRBJ2-7	TRBD2	.	TGTGCCAGCAGCCCCCAGGGGGGACTAGCGGGAGATCGCGACGAGCAGTACTTC	CASSPQGGLAGDRDEQYF
TRBV5-1	TRBJ1-1	.	.	TGCGCCAGCAGCTTGGGATCAGGGACAAACACTGAAGCTTTCTTT	CASSLGSGTNTEAFF
TRBV11-2	TRBJ2-1	.	.	TGTGCCAGCAGCCTCAACGGACAGAGCTCCTACAATGAGCAGTTCTTC	CASSLNGQSSYNEQFF
TRBV19	TRBJ1-1	.	.	TGTGCCAGTAGTACTCAACACAGCTGGACTGAAGCTTTCTTT	CASSTQHSWTEAFF
TRBV7-7	TRBJ2-5	TRBD2	once	TGTGCCAGCAGCCCACAAAGACTAGCGGGGGAGCAAGAGACCCAGTACTTC	CASSPQRLAGEQETQYF
TRBV7-2	TRBJ2-7	.	.	TGTGCCAGCAGCCAGCGGCTGGGGGAGCAGTACTTC	CASSQRLGEQYF
TRBV6-5	TRBJ1-2	.	few	TGTGCCAGCAGTTACCGCGGCAGAGACTATGGCTACACCTTC	CASSYRGRDYGYTF
TRBV28	TRBJ2-7	TRBD1	.	TGTGCCAGCACGGGACAGGAGTCCTACGAGCAGTACTTC	CASTGQESYEQYF
TRBV6-6	TRBJ1-3	.	.	TGTGCCAGCAGTTACTTGGGAGATGGAAACACCATATATTTT	CASSYLGDGNTIYF
TRBV4-3	TRBJ2-1	.	once	TGCGCCAGCAGCCAAGAGGGGGGATCTTACAATGAGCAGTTCTTC	CASSQEGGSYNEQFF
TRBV5-1	TRBJ1-2	.	.	TGCGCCAGCAGCTCCTCAGATTATGGCTACACCTTC	CASSSSDYGYTF
TRBV27	TRBJ2-1	TRBD2	.	TGTGCCAGCAGTCCCATCCTTAGCGGGGACCCCCACTACAATGAGCAGTTCTTC	CASSPILSGDPHYNEQFF
TRBV24-1	TRBJ1-3	.	.	TGTGCCACCAGTGAAAGGTGGGGGGGCGGCTCTGGAAACACCATATATTTT	CATSERWGGGSGNTIYF
TRBV7-9	TRBJ2-6	.	.	TGTGCCAGCAGCTTAGCATCAATCGGGAGCTCTGGGGCCAACGTCCTGACTTTC	CASSLASIGSSGANVLTF
TRBV24-1	TRBJ1-5	TRBD1	once	TGTGCCACCAGTGATGGGGGACAGGGGGGAATTCATGGCAATCAGCCCCAGCATTTT	CATSDGGQGGIHGNQPQHF
TRBV7-9	TRBJ2-2	.	.	TGTGCCAGCAGCTTAAGAGATCGCGCCGGGGAGCTGTTTTTT	CASSLRDRAGELFF
TRBV24-1	TRBJ1-6	TRBD1	.	TGTGCCACCAGTGACCTTCCCGGGACAGGGGACGCCTATAATTCACCCCTCCACTTT	CATSDLPGTGDAYNSPLHF
TRBV3-1/TRBV3-2	TRBJ1-3	.	.	TGTGCCAGCGCGCGCCCAGGGACTGGAAACACCATATATTTT	CASARPGTGNTIYF
TRBV15	TRBJ2-3	.	.	TGTGCCACCAGCAGTCAGGGGTCAGATACGCAGTATTTT	CATSSQGSDTQYF
TRBV6-5	TRBJ1-3	.	.	TGTGCCAGCAGATCCACTGGAAACACCATATATTTT	CASRSTGNTIYF
TRBV6-5	TRBJ2-3	.	.	TGTGCCAGCAAAGCTGACAGACCGGGCCCAGATACGCAGTATTTT	CASKADRPGPDTQYF
TRBV10-3	TRBJ2-7	.	.	TGTGCCATCAGTGAGCTGGAACAGGGCTCCTACGAGCAGTACTTC	CAISELEQGSYEQYF
TRBV5-6	TRBJ2-5	.	few	TGTGCCAGCAGCTTGCTTAGCCAAGAGACCCAGTACTTC	CASSLLSQETQYF
TRBV7-6	TRBJ2-7	TRBD2	many	TGTGCCAGCAGCTTATCCCTAGCGGGAGCTAACGAGCAGTACTTC	CASSLSLAGANEQYF